This entry concerns a single T cell receptor (beta chain). Germline CDR1 reads LGHNA; CDR2 reads YSLEER. J lost 7 bases, V lost 2 bases, and 10 bases had no gene match. The CDR3 is 16 amino acids. These data originate in a study of early stage breast cancer tumors. The protocol was immunoSEQ multiplex PCR, while the TCRdb copy is restricted to in-frame clones and leaves out a portion. In the table there are about 41,000 clones, approximately 72% of which are singletons. The specimen sequenced was blood. This receptor was obtained from a person aged 45 to 59 with breast cancer. The chain uses TRBV4-3 and TRBJ1-3, with 8 bases fitting TRBD1. The CDR3 here is CASSQSDREGWNTIYF. For the CDR3, the DNA is TGCGCCAGCAGCCAATCGGACAGGGAGGGCTGGAACACCATATATTTT.